The table lists the clone carrying this TCR beta chain with a few counts. The antigen remains undetermined. The CDR3 spans 13 residues. Trimming removed 5 bases from V and 12 bases from J, with 19 bases in between. This entry is derived from a study of response to subunit inactivated influenza vaccine. TCRdb itself ran the RT-PCR reads through MiXCR, one entry per CDR3 protein. The data contain 500,000 to 600,000 distinct CDR3 sequences, approximately 7.7% of them seen just once; the ten biggest clones take up 10% to 15%. Broader study findings: There was a suggestion from the authors that each seasonal influenza vaccination recruits few new T cells.

The source was PBMCs from blood, collected around 25 months after vaccination. The sequence derives from a man between 50 and 75 years old who received an inactivated influenza vaccine. This chain joins TRBV12-3 or TRBV12-4 and TRBJ1-1; a weak D match, TRBD1 (6 bases). The CDR3 DNA reads TGTGCCAGCAGTGCGCCCCTACAGGGTTTGACTTTCTTT. It translates to CASSAPLQGLTFF.